Shown below are 25 T cell receptor beta chains from a single sample sequenced in a study of molecular identifiers for immune sequencing clone quantification. TCRdb re-called the PCR reads with MiXCR, one entry per CDR3 protein. The sample holds around 300,000 distinct CDR3 sequences, 24% seen once. Sequencing used naive CD8+ T cells from blood, with Jurkat cell RNA spiked in. The subset here: FACS-sorted CD8+CD4-CCR7+CD45RA+ naive T cells. The receptors here all came from a human donor in good health. Some libraries in this study had Jurkat cell RNA spiked in.

Points on this clonotype: At one boundary the junction diverges from the germline segment, which might be a read error. The chain combines TRBV5-3 with TRBJ1-1; D is uncertain. TRBV5-3 is an ORF for which the function is uncertain. This CDR3 is 21 amino acids long. CDR3 residues: CASSLPRDEKRVSLYSSQAFF. The CDR3 DNA sequence: TGTGCCAGCAGCTTACCCCGAGACGAGAAGAGAGTTTCGCTTTACAGTTCCCAAGCTTTCTTT.

In this sample, this clonotype turned up many times. This rearrangement joins TRBV5-5 to TRBJ2-3; tentatively, D is TRBD2 (5 bases). Germline CDR1 SGHKS, CDR2 YYEKEE (reference sequence). Trimming stripped 1 base from V and 5 bases from J, with 17 bases between. The CDR3 loop spans 16 amino acids. The CDR3 DNA reads as TGTGCCAGCAGCTTGTCGGCTAGCCGGTATGGAGATACGCAGTATTTT. Its translation is CASSLSASRYGDTQYF.

In regard to this clonotype: This sequence may be a read error, since a much larger clone differs from it by one base. The gene calls are TRBV12-3 or TRBV12-4 and TRBJ2-5, with D possibly TRBD2 on 7 matching bases. The CDR3 is 15 amino acids. The CDR3 loop reads CASSSPREGQEIQYF. The DNA for the CDR3 is TGTGCCAGCAGTTCTCCTAGGGAGGGACAAGAGATCCAGTACTTC.

As concerns this clonotype: This may stem from a read error, because a much larger clone lies one nucleotide away. This sequence joins TRBV7-6 and TRBJ1-6; D is uncertain. CDR1 and CDR2 from the germline V gene are SGHVS and FNYEAQ. The CDR3 is 15 residues long. This CDR3 reads CASSLGRSYDSPLHF. The CDR3 DNA is TGTGCCAGCAGCTTAGGTCGGTCCTATGATTCACCCCTCCACTTT.

The chain recombines TRBV4-1 with TRBJ1-6; 10 nucleotides line up with TRBD1. Germline CDR1 is MGHRA and CDR2 is YSYEKL. This CDR3 comprises 15 residues. The ends lost 3 bases at V and 9 bases at J; junction bases unmatched: 5. As DNA, the CDR3 is TGCGCCAGCAGCCAGACCGGGACAGGGGTTTCACCCCTCCACTTT. Its translation: CASSQTGTGVSPLHF.

This clonotype was detected only a few times. One junction end disagrees with the germline gene, perhaps due to a read error. This rearrangement joins TRBV11-2 to TRBJ2-5; 7 bases line up with TRBD2. The germline CDR1 and CDR2 sequences are SGHAT and FQNNGV. There are 16 residues in the CDR3. Here the CDR3 DNA reads TGTGCCAGCAGTTCCCATAGGGAGGGATGGCAAGAGCCCCAGTACTTC. This codes for CASSSHREGWQEPQYF.

The sample holds a few counts of this clonotype. The gene calls are TRBV2 and TRBJ2-7; unclear D gene. CDR3 size: 13 residues. The V end lost 1 base, the J end lost 4 bases, and 8 bases lay between the germline ends. CDR1 is SNHLY, CDR2 FYNNEI, per germline. The CDR3: CASSEVAGYEQYF. The CDR3 nucleotides read TGTGCCAGCAGTGAAGTTGCTGGGTACGAGCAGTACTTC.

This clonotype has a count of ten or more. CDR3 in DNA: TGCAGCGGAGAAAGGGTGGCTGAAGCTTTCTTT. As protein: CSGERVAEAFF. J is TRBJ1-1 and V is TRBV29-1; D not certain. The CDR3 length is 11 residues. CDR1 and CDR2 (germline): SQVTM, ANQGSEA. Trimming took 7 bases from V and 6 from J, leaving 12 bases between them.

Concerning this clonotype: A junction end diverges from the germline sequence, so it may reflect a read error. This chain connects TRBV28 to TRBJ2-3; 12 bases are a match to TRBD2. This CDR3 contains 18 residues. Germline CDR1 is MDHEN and CDR2 is SYDVKM. The CDR3 DNA sequence: TGTGCCGGCAGTTTATCTTGGACTAGCGGGACAAGCAGCGATACGCAGTATTTT. It yields the protein CAGSLSWTSGTSSDTQYF.

This clonotype was picked up one time. Compared with germline, one end of the junction differs, possibly owing to a read error. The chain couples TRBV4-2 to TRBJ1-3; D gene ambiguous. This CDR3 region has 13 residues. CDR1 LGHNA and CDR2 YNFKEQ come from the germline V gene. The CDR3 here is CASRQPSGPTIYF. The CDR3 DNA is TGTGCCAGCCGCCAACCGTCCGGCCCCACCATATATTTT.

A few counts support this clonotype. The chain carries TRBV5-1 and TRBJ2-7, with 9 bases that match TRBD1. In germline, CDR1 is SGHRS, CDR2 YFSETQ. The ends lost 4 bases at V and 6 bases at J; junction bases unmatched: 8. The length of the CDR3 is 14 residues. Written as DNA, the CDR3 is TGCGCCAGCAGCCCGGGACAGGGTCTGAGCGAGCAGTACTTC. Amino acids: CASSPGQGLSEQYF.

In the case of this clonotype: A much larger clonotype is one base distant, so this may be a read error. CDR3 sequence (DNA): TGTGCCGGCAGCCCAACGGGGGGCCCTAATGAAAAACTGTTTTTT. This sequence encodes CAGSPTGGPNEKLFF. The chain joins TRBV9 to TRBJ1-4, with a possible D match to TRBD1 (6 bases). CDR1 SGDLS and CDR2 YYNGEE come from the germline V gene. The CDR3 runs to 15 residues.

At least ten counts were recorded for this clonotype. The chain combines TRBV23-1 with TRBJ2-5, with no clear D. TRBV23-1 is sorted into the ORF group, with uncertain function. Deletions cut 5 bases from V and 0 bases from J, with 4 bases between. The CDR3 has 12 amino acids. CDR3 nucleotide sequence: TGCGCCAGCAGTTCCGACCAAGAGACCCAGTACTTC. It translates to CASSSDQETQYF.

This clonotype was observed a handful of times. The chain recombines TRBV4-1 with TRBJ2-7; 8 bases are a match to TRBD1. The CDR3 covers 15 residues. With V trimmed by 2 bases and J by 5 bases, 8 bases remained unmatched. Germline loops: CDR1 MGHRA, CDR2 YSYEKL. Written as DNA, the CDR3 is TGCGCCAGCAGCCAAATACAGGGGGAGACTAACGAGCAGTACTTC. This translates into CASSQIQGETNEQYF.

This clonotype was observed at least ten times. The J gene is TRBJ2-5, the V gene TRBV29-1, with D perhaps TRBD2 (6 bases). The V gene's germline CDR1 is SQVTM and CDR2 ANQGSEA. Trimming cost V 2 bases and J 7 bases, with 17 bases left between them. The CDR3 runs 14 residues. The CDR3 nucleotides are TGCAGCGTTGAAAACCGGGACTTCCAGCGGACCCAGTACTTC. It translates to CSVENRDFQRTQYF.

The chain couples TRBV7-9 to TRBJ2-2; 10 nucleotides align to TRBD2. Trimming took 1 base from V and 6 from J; bases not matched to a gene: 8. Germline loops: CDR1 SEHNR, CDR2 FQNEAQ (reference sequence). CDR3 size: 17 residues. The CDR3 protein is CASSLDQASGSPGELFF. For the CDR3, the DNA is TGTGCCAGCAGCTTAGACCAGGCTAGCGGGAGCCCCGGGGAGCTGTTTTTT. The full variable domain, in which reference TRBV7-9 and TRBJ2-2 provide the parts outside the CDR3, is DTGVSQNPRHKITKRGQNVTFRCDPISEHNRLYWYRQTLGQGPEFLTYFQNEAQLEKSRLLSDRFSAERPKGSFSTLEIQRTEQGDSAMYLCASSLDQASGSPGELFFGEGSRLTVL.

This clonotype appeared a single time. Just one base apart from a much larger clone, this may be a read error. The rearrangement joins TRBV7-9 to TRBJ2-2, with TRBD2 matching 7 bases. Germline-derived CDR1 and CDR2 are SEHNR and FQNEAQ (reference sequence). The CDR3 loop spans 17 amino acids. CDR3 region: CASSSGRVAGHTGEPFF. The DNA of the CDR3 is TGTGCCAGCAGCTCAGGAAGAGTAGCGGGTCACACCGGGGAGCCGTTTTTT. The full variable domain, in which reference TRBV7-9 and TRBJ2-2 provide the parts outside the CDR3, is DTGVSQNPRHKITKRGQNVTFRCDPISEHNRLYWYRQTLGQGPEFLTYFQNEAQLEKSRLLSDRFSAERPKGSFSTLEIQRTEQGDSAMYLCASSSGRVAGHTGEPFFGEGSRLTVL.

The chain carries TRBV4-2 and TRBJ2-5, with 9 bases identical to TRBD2. The V gene's germline CDR1 is LGHNA and CDR2 YNFKEQ. V shed 0 bases, J shed 4 bases, and the junction held 9 bases outside the gene matches. The CDR3 has 17 amino acids. CDR3 amino acids: CASSQEYAGGWLETQYF. In DNA, the CDR3 is TGTGCCAGCAGCCAAGAATACGCGGGAGGGTGGTTAGAGACCCAGTACTTC.

In regard to this clonotype: Its ends do not fully match the called genes, so a read error is possible. This chain uses TRBV16 with TRBJ1-5, with D unclear. CDR3 size: 16 residues. Per the germline V gene, CDR1 is KGHSY and CDR2 is FQNENV. The CDR3 sequence is CASGQSGQYSNQPQHF. In DNA form, the CDR3 reads TGTGCCAGCGGCCAATCTGGGCAGTATAGCAATCAGCCCCAGCATTTT.

A word on this clonotype: This may arise from a read error, as a much more abundant clone is one base away. The V gene is TRBV5-1, the J gene TRBJ2-5; no clear D. The germline gives CDR1 SGHRS, CDR2 YFSETQ. V was trimmed by 4 bases and J by 6 bases, leaving 13 bases between them. The CDR3 length is 13 residues. This CDR3 reads CASSPDSRKTQYF. Here the CDR3 DNA reads TGCGCCAGCAGCCCCGACTCTCGAAAGACCCAGTACTTC.

This clonotype was detected a few times. The chain couples TRBV7-6 to TRBJ2-3; 10 bases line up with TRBD2. The CDR3 sequence is 18 residues long. The V gene's germline CDR1 is SGHVS and CDR2 FNYEAQ. V shed 1 base, J shed 1 base, and the junction held 8 bases outside the gene matches. For the CDR3, the DNA is TGTGCCAGCAGCTTAGGCTACCCCGGGACTAGCGGCACAGATACGCAGTATTTT. Amino acids: CASSLGYPGTSGTDTQYF. Full variable domain (remainder filled in from reference TRBV7-6 and TRBJ2-3): GAGVSQSPRYKVTKRGQDVALRCDPISGHVSLYWYRQALGQGPEFLTYFNYEAQQDKSGLPNDRFSAERPEGSISTLTIQRTEQRDSAMYRCASSLGYPGTSGTDTQYFGPGTRLTVL.

Concerning this clonotype: The junction does not match germline at one end; this may be a read error. J is TRBJ1-4 and V is TRBV7-2; D not resolved. Germline lookup yields CDR1 SGHTA and CDR2 FQGNSA. The CDR3 is 10 amino acids. The CDR3: CARSWLGLFF. The CDR3 coding sequence is TGTGCCCGCAGCTGGCTGGGTCTGTTTTTT. The full variable domain, with the rest looked up from reference TRBV7-2 and TRBJ1-4, is GAGVSQSPSNKVTEKGKDVELRCDPISGHTALYWYRQSLGQGLEFLIYFQGNSAPDKSGLPSDRFSAERTGGSVSTLTIQRTQQEDSAVYLCARSWLGLFFGSGTQLSVL.

Ten or more counts support this clonotype. The V call is TRBV12-3 or TRBV12-4, the J call TRBJ2-3; TRBD2 matches 7 bases. Losses at the gene ends were 7 bases for V and 5 bases for J; bases not matched to a gene: 9. This CDR3 spans 14 amino acids. The CDR3 reads CASTTRAGIDTQYF. DNA of the CDR3: TGTGCCAGCACCACCCGAGCGGGGATAGATACGCAGTATTTT.

A remark on this clonotype: Since a much larger clone is just one base distant, this may be a read error. The chain links TRBV9 to TRBJ2-3; D may be TRBD2 (6 bases). Germline V CDR1 and CDR2: SGDLS, YYNGEE. This CDR3 comprises 16 residues. The CDR3 nucleotides read TGTGCCAGCAACGTATGGTTCGCTAGCGGCACAGATACGCAGTATTTT. This sequence encodes CASNVWFASGTDTQYF.

This clonotype was counted ten times or more. The rearrangement joins TRBV30 to TRBJ2-1, with TRBD1 as a possible D gene (6 bases). Germline V gene sequence: CDR1 GTSNPN, CDR2 SVGIG (reference sequence). The V end was cut by 0 bases, the J end by 1 base, with 13 bases between. This CDR3 is 16 amino acids long. CDR3 sequence: CAWSVADSSSYNEQFF. In DNA, the CDR3 is TGTGCCTGGAGTGTCGCGGACAGTTCATCCTACAATGAGCAGTTCTTC.